The entry below describes one T cell receptor beta chain. Its antigen is not identified. Vbeta (60) and Jbeta (13) primers were used in the PCR. The repertoire was sequenced with immunoSEQ multiplex PCR; TCRdb's copy has only in-frame clones and lacks some. The profile shows about 95,000 clones, about three quarters of them singletons. These data are taken from a study of cytomegalovirus exposure and HLA in healthy donors. Findings and caveats of the study: Researchers reported from a later analysis that most CMV-associated TCR beta chains appeared HLA-restricted. In a later analysis, several top co-occurrence clusters appeared linked to parvovirus B19, influenza, CMV and Epstein-Barr virus.

Germline CDR1 MNHNS, CDR2 SASEGT. V shed 4 bases, J shed 9 bases, and the junction held 8 bases outside the gene matches. The CDR3 has 16 amino acids. Donors in the study were healthy people who gave bone marrow. J is TRBJ2-1 and V is TRBV6-1, with TRBD2 matching 14 bases. The TCR was taken from a man aged 55-75 years in good health and CMV-seronegative. Sequenced sample: PBMCs. CDR3 DNA: TGTGCCAGCAGTGGACTAGCGGGAGGGCCTGGATCTGAGCAGTTCTTC. It specifies CASSGLAGGPGSEQFF.